The sequence of this T cell receptor (beta chain) was determined in a study of blood T cell repertoires in COVID-19. This CDR3 has 14 amino acids. The ends were cut back, 0 bases at V and 3 bases at J, with 9 bases in the middle. Per the germline V gene, CDR1 is SGDLS and CDR2 is YYNGEE. The protocol was immunoSEQ multiplex PCR, while the TCRdb copy is restricted to in-frame clones and leaves out a portion. Among 220,000 or so clones listed, roughly nine tenths were seen once. Seattle cases were enrolled at active infection and followed longitudinally. Sequencing was done on a sample of peripheral blood. The chain joins TRBV9 to TRBJ2-5; maybe TRBD2 (5 bases). The receptor was derived from a man aged 55 to 70 with COVID-19, enrolled during active disease. Here the CDR3 reads CASSVGPAEETQYF. The DNA of the CDR3 is TGTGCCAGCAGCGTAGGCCCAGCGGAAGAGACCCAGTACTTC. The variable domain in full, completed from reference TRBV9 and TRBJ2-5, reads DSGVTQTPKHLITATGQRVTLRCSPRSGDLSVYWYQQSLDQGLQFLIQYYNGEERAKGNILERFSAQQFPDLHSELNLSSLELGDSALYFCASSVGPAEETQYFGPGTRLLVL.